One and the same sample provided the 11 T cell receptor beta chains below, sequenced in a study of shared clonotypes between healthy human individuals. The protocol was immunoSEQ multiplex PCR, while the TCRdb copy is restricted to in-frame clones and leaves out a portion. The table shows about 600,000 clones, with roughly 97% occurring only once. Sample: naive CD4+ T cells sorted from blood. As to subset: CD45RA+ positively selected. These receptor sequences come from a young woman in good health.

The chain combines TRBV12-5 with TRBJ2-5; 8 positions match TRBD1. This CDR3 contains 14 residues. Germline assignment: CDR1 LGHNT and CDR2 FRNRAP. J lost 5 bases, V lost 4 bases, and 6 bases had no gene match. The CDR3 protein is CASGSTGVDETQYF. The CDR3 DNA is TGTGCTAGTGGTTCGACAGGGGTGGATGAGACCCAGTACTTC.

The chain is built from TRBV29-1 and TRBJ1-2, with D possibly TRBD1 on 6 matching bases. V lost 6 bases to trimming and J lost 2 bases, with 13 bases between them. The CDR3 extends over 13 amino acids. From germline, CDR1 is SQVTM and CDR2 ANQGSEA. Here the CDR3 reads CSVSVQGNYGYTF. The CDR3 DNA reads as TGCAGCGTCTCCGTACAGGGAAACTATGGCTACACCTTC.

J is TRBJ2-1 and V is TRBV7-8, with 12 bases that match TRBD1. CDR1 and CDR2 (germline): SGHVS, FQNEAQ. This CDR3 spans 18 amino acids. Losses at the gene ends were 5 bases for V and 4 bases for J; bases not matched to a gene: 12. CDR3: CASSIRDRGRDRYNEQFF. CDR3 bases: TGTGCCAGCAGCATCCGGGACAGGGGGCGGGATAGATACAATGAGCAGTTCTTC.

V gene TRBV11-3 combines with J gene TRBJ2-3; D uncertain. V lost 0 bases, J lost 4 bases, and 8 bases lay in between. The CDR3 is made up of 14 amino acids. The germline CDR1 and CDR2 sequences are SGHNT and YENEEA. The CDR3 sequence is CASSLEGNADTQYF. CDR3 DNA sequence: TGTGCCAGCAGCTTAGAAGGCAACGCAGATACGCAGTATTTT.

The chain uses TRBV28 and TRBJ2-7; D ambiguous. The germline V and J ends were trimmed by 3 bases and 4 bases, with 19 bases remaining between them. This CDR3 region has 16 residues. Germline values: CDR1 MDHEN, CDR2 SYDVKM. CDR3: CASSFSRAPASYEQYF. The CDR3 nucleotides are TGTGCCAGCAGTTTCTCCCGGGCCCCCGCGAGTTACGAGCAGTACTTC.

V is TRBV6-6 and J is TRBJ2-1; TRBD2 matches 14 bases. Germline trimming cut 7 bases from V and 6 bases from J; bases unmatched to any gene: 2. Germline V lookup: CDR1 MNHNY, CDR2 SVGAGI (reference sequence). The CDR3 covers 14 residues. The DNA for the CDR3 is TGTGCCAGCACCGGGACTAGCGGGAGCAATGAGCAGTTCTTC. It yields the protein CASTGTSGSNEQFF.

The chain carries TRBV2 and TRBJ1-6; tentatively, D is TRBD1 (5 bases). Deletions cut 11 bases from V and 2 bases from J, with 10 bases between. The germline gives CDR1 SNHLY, CDR2 FYNNEI. This CDR3 spans 13 amino acids. The CDR3 here is CARSGTYNSPLHF. The CDR3 nucleotides are TGTGCCCGCTCAGGGACCTATAATTCACCCCTCCACTTT. Complete variable domain (other parts from reference TRBV2 and TRBJ1-6): EPEVTQTPSHQVTQMGQEVILRCVPISNHLYFYWYRQILGQKVEFLVSFYNNEISEKSEIFDDQFSVERPDGSNFTLKIRSTKLEDSAMYFCARSGTYNSPLHFGNGTRLTVT.

The chain uses TRBV10-3 and TRBJ1-5; 8 nucleotides match TRBD1. V lost 2 bases and J lost 1; bases outside the gene matches: 4. This CDR3 is built from 16 residues. CDR1 is ENHRY and CDR2 is SYGVKD in the germline V gene. The CDR3, as DNA: TGTGCCATCAGTGAGGGGGGACAGGCCAGCAATCAGCCCCAGCATTTT. Its protein is CAISEGGQASNQPQHF.

The rearrangement joins TRBV15 to TRBJ1-3; no definite D call. The CDR3 has 16 amino acids. Trimming took 0 bases from V and 0 from J, leaving 9 bases between them. Germline loops: CDR1 LNHNV, CDR2 YYDKDF (reference sequence). The CDR3 protein is CATSRDPTNSGNTIYF. CDR3 bases: TGTGCCACCAGCAGAGATCCGACGAACTCTGGAAACACCATATATTTT.

J is TRBJ2-5 and V is TRBV2; TRBD1 is a possible D gene (6 bases). The DNA end is a closer match to TRBJ2-7, so the J assignment may be wrong. Looked up from germline, CDR1 is SNHLY and CDR2 is FYNNEI. The CDR3 contains 13 residues. The CDR3, as DNA: TGTGCCAGCAGGAAATGGACAGCATACGAGCAGTACTTC. The encoded protein is CASRKWTAYEQYF.

This chain connects TRBV15 to TRBJ2-6; possible D gene TRBD2, 5 bases. Germline-derived CDR1 and CDR2 are LNHNV and YYDKDF (reference sequence). Trimming took 5 bases from V and 3 from J, leaving 8 bases between them. CDR3 length equals 14 residues. The CDR3 nucleotides are TGTGCCACCAGCCCGAGGGTTGGGGCCAACGTCCTGACTTTC. Translating gives CATSPRVGANVLTF.